This is a list of T cell receptor beta chains from one sample in a study of cytomegalovirus exposure and HLA in healthy donors. Sequenced by immunoSEQ multiplex PCR; TCRdb stores in-frame clones only, minus some. The table lists some 270,000 clones, roughly 80% of them singletons. Sequences were obtained from PBMCs. The receptors were sampled from a girl aged 2 to 9 in good health and CMV-seronegative. Each CDR3 is given with its conserved first and last residue. Each record gives: clone size, V gene, D gene, J gene, CDR3 protein, CDR3 DNA. D genes are given only for firm matches. Size tells how often a clone was seen (once, few, many) or the class of an expanded clone, and some rows leave it out.

abundance: NA; v_gene: TRBV7-3; d_gene: TRBD2; j_gene: TRBJ2-3; CDR3aa: CASSWGTSPGKDTQYF; CDR3nt: TGTGCCAGCAGCTGGGGGACTAGCCCAGGGAAAGATACGCAGTATTTT
abundance: once; v_gene: TRBV5-1; d_gene: TRBD2; j_gene: TRBJ2-1; CDR3aa: CASRDGLGSYNEQFF; CDR3nt: TGCGCCAGCAGGGACGGACTAGGCTCCTACAATGAGCAGTTCTTC
abundance: NA; v_gene: TRBV9; d_gene: NA; j_gene: TRBJ1-1; CDR3aa: CASSRGNTEAFF; CDR3nt: TGTGCCAGCAGTCGGGGGAACACTGAAGCTTTCTTT
abundance: NA; v_gene: TRBV9; d_gene: NA; j_gene: TRBJ1-2; CDR3aa: CASSVGPGPAYYTF; CDR3nt: TGTGCCAGCAGCGTAGGCCCAGGGCCTGCTTACTACACCTTC
abundance: NA; v_gene: TRBV10-3; d_gene: NA; j_gene: TRBJ1-6; CDR3aa: CAISERENSPLHF; CDR3nt: TGTGCCATCAGTGAACGGGAAAATTCCCCCCTCCACTTT
abundance: NA; v_gene: TRBV6-1; d_gene: NA; j_gene: TRBJ2-1; CDR3aa: CASSSEGGSYNEQFF; CDR3nt: TGTGCCAGCAGCTCGGAGGGCGGCTCCTACAATGAGCAGTTCTTC
abundance: once; v_gene: TRBV7-2; d_gene: TRBD1; j_gene: TRBJ1-6; CDR3aa: CASSFQGAASPLHF; CDR3nt: TGTGCCAGCAGCTTCCAGGGGGCGGCTTCACCCCTCCACTTT
abundance: NA; v_gene: TRBV5-1; d_gene: TRBD1; j_gene: TRBJ1-4; CDR3aa: CASSRTGDATNEKLFF; CDR3nt: TGCGCCAGCAGCCGGACAGGCGATGCAACTAATGAAAAACTGTTTTTT
abundance: NA; v_gene: TRBV6-5; d_gene: NA; j_gene: TRBJ1-6; CDR3aa: CASGVITGFNSPLHF; CDR3nt: TGTGCCAGTGGGGTGATAACAGGTTTCAATTCACCCCTCCACTTT
abundance: NA; v_gene: TRBV10-3; d_gene: NA; j_gene: TRBJ1-5; CDR3aa: CAISESHGFGGQPQHF; CDR3nt: TGTGCCATCAGTGAGTCGCACGGGTTTGGTGGTCAGCCCCAGCATTTT
abundance: few; v_gene: TRBV6-4; d_gene: TRBD1; j_gene: TRBJ1-1; CDR3aa: CARRSSGTGDTEAFF; CDR3nt: TGTGCCAGACGATCTTCCGGGACAGGGGACACTGAAGCTTTCTTT
abundance: NA; v_gene: TRBV2; d_gene: TRBD2; j_gene: TRBJ2-2; CDR3aa: CASSVQREGRAGELFF; CDR3nt: TGTGCCAGCAGTGTCCAGCGGGAGGGCCGGGCCGGGGAGCTGTTTTTT
abundance: NA; v_gene: TRBV21-1; d_gene: NA; j_gene: TRBJ2-1; CDR3aa: CASLEVLSTSGSFEQFF; CDR3nt: TGTGCCAGCCTCGAAGTCCTGAGTACTAGCGGGAGTTTTGAGCAGTTCTTC
abundance: NA; v_gene: TRBV29-1; d_gene: NA; j_gene: TRBJ1-1; CDR3aa: CSSILPGTNYMNTEAFF; CDR3nt: TGCAGTTCGATCCTACCCGGGACAAATTATATGAACACTGAAGCTTTCTTT
abundance: NA; v_gene: TRBV7-8; d_gene: NA; j_gene: TRBJ1-6; CDR3aa: CASSSSLTVTNSPLHF; CDR3nt: TGTGCCAGCAGCTCATCCTTGACAGTGACTAATTCACCCCTCCACTTT
abundance: NA; v_gene: TRBV4-1; d_gene: TRBD2; j_gene: TRBJ2-1; CDR3aa: CASSPRHRGSLEEQFF; CDR3nt: TGCGCCAGCAGCCCCAGACATCGCGGGAGTCTAGAAGAGCAGTTCTTC
abundance: NA; v_gene: TRBV6-1; d_gene: TRBD1; j_gene: TRBJ1-5; CDR3aa: CASSEFGTEISNQPQHF; CDR3nt: TGTGCCAGCAGTGAATTTGGGACAGAAATTAGCAATCAGCCCCAGCATTTT
abundance: NA; v_gene: TRBV6-5; d_gene: TRBD2; j_gene: TRBJ2-7; CDR3aa: CASRLAGGLYEQYF; CDR3nt: TGTGCCAGCAGATTAGCGGGAGGTCTGTACGAGCAGTACTTC
abundance: once; v_gene: TRBV28; d_gene: NA; j_gene: TRBJ2-1; CDR3aa: CASSLQYNEQFF; CDR3nt: TGTGCCAGCAGTTTACAGTACAATGAGCAGTTCTTC
abundance: few; v_gene: TRBV10-1; d_gene: NA; j_gene: TRBJ2-7; CDR3aa: CASSEAGSSIYEQYF; CDR3nt: TGCGCCAGCAGTGAGGCGGGGTCAAGCATTTACGAGCAGTACTTC
abundance: NA; v_gene: TRBV7-9; d_gene: NA; j_gene: TRBJ1-3; CDR3aa: CASSLLTSRDTIYF; CDR3nt: TGTGCCAGCAGCTTACTGACATCGCGAGACACCATATATTTT